This TCR beta chain derives from a study of cytomegalovirus exposure and HLA in healthy donors. General study findings and limits: Fewer N-insertions (relative to the approximately 670-donor mean) were reportedly seen in an Asian-associated ancestry cluster in a later analysis. Immune exposure data for these donors was limited to CMV serostatus. In a later analysis, across HLA loci, associated TCR counts were highest for DRB1, lowest for HLA-C.

Comments on this clone: Antigen unknown.

The CDR3 extends over 17 amino acids. Trimming cost V 1 base and J 0 bases, with 11 bases left between them. Germline assignment: CDR1 SGHDT and CDR2 YYEEEE. The PCR ran on 60 Vbeta and 13 Jbeta primers. Clones were sequenced by immunoSEQ multiplex PCR, and TCRdb holds only the in-frame ones, with some missing. The table records about 130,000 clones, 82% of them present only once. J is TRBJ1-6 and V is TRBV5-6; D unresolved. The TCR was taken from a woman aged 50 to 60 in good health and CMV-seropositive. Specimen: PBMCs. The CDR3 DNA follows: TGTGCCAGCAGCTTGAGAGGGCCGAGCTCCTATAATTCACCCCTCCACTTT. Protein sequence: CASSLRGPSSYNSPLHF.